This T cell receptor (beta chain) was sequenced during a study of regulatory T cells in long-lasting Graves disease. Looking at the study overall: Patients met the persistent Graves' disease definition after over 5 years of antithyroid drugs with positive TSH receptor antibodies. Whole-study findings and limits: Public clonotype sharing was higher in persistent than newly diagnosed patients. Newly diagnosed Graves' patients exceeded persistent ones in TCR diversity.

This CDR3 comprises 14 residues. Germline assignment: CDR1 MNHEY and CDR2 SVGAGI. Trimming removed 0 bases from V and 4 bases from J, with 9 bases in between. Time point denoted: persistent/refractory GD, antithyroid drugs over 5 years with positive TRAb. The TCR library used RNA extracted from PBMCs. Approximately 10 milliliters of peripheral blood went into EDTA tubes. In this sample, this clonotype turned up a few times. Its antigen is unknown. HTBI primers from iRepertoire and Arm-PCR of CDR3 regions yielded the TCR beta libraries. TCRdb called the multiplex PCR reads again in MiXCR, with one record for every CDR3 protein. The table has about 660,000 distinct CDR3 sequences, about 30% seen once.

This TCR was sampled from a female donor with Graves disease. Specimen: peripheral blood mononuclear cells (PBMCs), collected when the disease was refractory, from a patient treated with antithyroid drugs. This chain uses TRBV6-5 with TRBJ1-1; no reliable D call. CDR3 coding DNA: TGTGCCAGCAGTTACTCGAAAGTCTCCACTGAAGCTTTCTTT. It codes for CASSYSKVSTEAFF.